These 8 T cell receptor beta chains came from one sample sequenced in a study of cytomegalovirus exposure and HLA in healthy donors. Vbeta (60) and Jbeta (13) primers were used in the PCR. TCRdb's copy holds only in-frame clones and misses some; the assay was immunoSEQ multiplex PCR. The repertoire includes 100,000 to 150,000 clones, roughly 80% of them detected once, and 20% sits in the top ten. The sample comprised PBMCs. The source of these receptors is a man younger than 35 in good health and CMV-seropositive.

This rearrangement joins TRBV7-3 to TRBJ2-2; 7 nucleotides agree with TRBD1. Germline assignment: CDR1 SGHTA and CDR2 FQGTGA. This CDR3 has 15 amino acids. V shed 5 bases, J shed 4 bases, and the junction held 7 bases outside the gene matches. This CDR3 is CASSPDRVGTGELFF. In DNA form, the CDR3 reads TGTGCCAGCAGCCCCGACAGGGTGGGCACCGGGGAGCTGTTTTTT.

The chain links TRBV19 to TRBJ2-1; maybe TRBD2 (6 bases). The germline V gene encodes CDR1 LNHDA and CDR2 SQIVND (reference sequence). The CDR3 consists of 13 residues. The ends were cut back, 5 bases at V and 2 bases at J, with 7 bases in the middle. CDR3 in DNA: TGTGCCAGTAGTCCGGGGGCCTACAATGAGCAGTTCTTC. Amino acid sequence: CASSPGAYNEQFF. Combining the CDR3 with reference TRBV19 and TRBJ2-1 gives the whole variable domain DGGITQSPKYLFRKEGQNVTLSCEQNLNHDAMYWYRQDPGQGLRLIYYSQIVNDFQKGDIAEGYSVSREKKESFPLTVTSAQKNPTAFYLCASSPGAYNEQFFGPGTRLTVL.

The chain couples TRBV5-1 to TRBJ2-7; D remains ambiguous. The germline CDR1 and CDR2 sequences are SGHRS and YFSETQ. Between the trimmed V and J ends, which lost 0 bases and 5 bases, there was a span of 15 bases. The CDR3 covers 15 residues. This CDR3 is CASSLGGLPADEQYF. In DNA form, the CDR3 reads TGCGCCAGCAGCTTGGGTGGTTTACCGGCGGACGAGCAGTACTTC.

This clone has a single count. V gene TRBV27 combines with J gene TRBJ2-2; maybe TRBD1 (5 bases). V dropped 0 bases and J dropped 4 bases, with 9 bases sitting between them. This CDR3 is built from 15 residues. Germline CDR1 reads MNHEY; CDR2 reads SMNVEV (reference sequence). For the CDR3, the DNA is TGTGCCAGCAGTTTATCGATACAGGTCACCGGGGAGCTGTTTTTT. Its translation: CASSLSIQVTGELFF.

This sequence joins TRBV6-5 and TRBJ2-7, with D hard to call. The CDR3 covers 15 residues. Germline lookup yields CDR1 MNHEY and CDR2 SVGAGI. The germline V and J ends were trimmed by 0 bases and 2 bases, with 11 bases remaining between them. CDR3: CASSYSDRVAYEQYF. The DNA of the CDR3 is TGTGCCAGCAGTTACTCTGACCGGGTCGCCTACGAGCAGTACTTC.

This clone was picked up one time. This sequence joins TRBV19 and TRBJ1-1, with a possible D match to TRBD1 (6 bases). The V and J ends lost 6 bases and 3 bases respectively, with 26 bases between them. Germline values: CDR1 LNHDA, CDR2 SQIVND (reference sequence). This CDR3 is 18 amino acids long. CDR3 sequence reads: CASSPQQGPLIGDTEAFF. CDR3 in DNA: TGTGCCAGTAGCCCCCAACAGGGACCCCTTATAGGGGACACTGAAGCTTTCTTT.

This chain joins TRBV28 and TRBJ1-1; the D is unclear. The CDR3 sequence is 12 residues long. Germline assignment: CDR1 MDHEN and CDR2 SYDVKM. V lost 3 bases, J lost 2 bases, and 4 bases lay in between. The CDR3 DNA is TGTGCCAGCAGTTTTAGAAACACTGAAGCTTTCTTT. This gives the protein CASSFRNTEAFF.

This clone was seen a handful of times. The CDR3 DNA is TGTGCCAGCAGCCCGACAGGTTTCACTGAAGCTTTCTTT. It translates to CASSPTGFTEAFF. The rearrangement uses TRBV7-3 and TRBJ1-1; tentatively, D is TRBD1 (6 bases). V gave up 5 bases and J gave up 4 bases, with 11 bases separating them. Germline values: CDR1 SGHTA, CDR2 FQGTGA. The CDR3 has 13 residues.